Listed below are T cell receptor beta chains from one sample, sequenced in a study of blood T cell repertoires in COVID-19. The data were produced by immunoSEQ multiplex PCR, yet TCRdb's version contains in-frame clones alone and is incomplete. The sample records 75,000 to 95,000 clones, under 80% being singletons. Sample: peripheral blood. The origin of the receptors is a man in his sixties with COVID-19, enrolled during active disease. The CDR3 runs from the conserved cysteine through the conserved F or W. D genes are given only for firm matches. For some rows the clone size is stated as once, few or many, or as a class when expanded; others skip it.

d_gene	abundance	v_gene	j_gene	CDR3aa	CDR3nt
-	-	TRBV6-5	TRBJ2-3	CASSYPGTDTQYF	TGTGCCAGCAGTTATCCGGGCACAGATACGCAGTATTTT
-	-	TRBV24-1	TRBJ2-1	CATSDSSRGASPSYNEQFF	TGTGCCACCAGTGATTCTTCCAGGGGCGCTTCTCCCTCCTACAATGAGCAGTTCTTC
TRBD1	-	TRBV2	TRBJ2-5	CASSRDRATPQYF	TGTGCCAGCAGTCGGGACAGGGCAACTCCCCAGTACTTC
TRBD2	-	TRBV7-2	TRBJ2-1	CASSSRSSGGAGEQFF	TGTGCCAGCAGCTCACGCTCTAGCGGGGGGGCCGGTGAGCAGTTCTTC
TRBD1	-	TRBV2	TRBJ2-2	CASSGGQARAGELFF	TGTGCCAGCAGTGGGGGACAGGCCCGTGCCGGGGAGCTGTTTTTT
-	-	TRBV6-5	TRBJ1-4	CASSPQKNNEKLFF	TGTGCCAGCAGTCCCCAGAAGAATAATGAAAAACTGTTTTTT
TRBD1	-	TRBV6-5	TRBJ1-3	CASSPQGASGNTIYF	TGTGCCAGCAGTCCACAGGGGGCCTCTGGAAACACCATATATTTT
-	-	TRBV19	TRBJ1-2	CASSHGQRNYGYTF	TGTGCCAGTAGTCATGGACAGCGTAACTATGGCTACACCTTC
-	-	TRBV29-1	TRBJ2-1	CSANSGVNEQFF	TGCAGCGCTAACTCAGGGGTCAATGAGCAGTTCTTC
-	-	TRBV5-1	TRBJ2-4	CASSLAVGRAAKNIQYF	TGCGCCAGCAGCTTGGCCGTAGGGAGAGCCGCCAAAAACATTCAGTACTTC
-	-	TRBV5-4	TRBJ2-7	CASSGQTVSPYEQYF	TGTGCCAGCAGCGGGCAGACAGTTTCCCCCTACGAGCAGTACTTC
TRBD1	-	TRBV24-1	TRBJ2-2	CATSSGRQGNTGELFF	TGTGCCACCAGTTCGGGGAGACAGGGTAACACCGGGGAGCTGTTTTTT
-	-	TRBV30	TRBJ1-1	CAWRRDSYRDTEAFF	TGTGCCTGGAGGCGAGACAGCTATAGGGACACTGAAGCTTTCTTT
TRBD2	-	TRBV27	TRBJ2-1	CASSLLAGASGEQFF	TGTGCCAGCAGTTTACTAGCGGGGGCTTCGGGTGAGCAGTTCTTC
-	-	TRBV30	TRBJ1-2	CALGALGYTF	TGTGCCCTGGGGGCGTTGGGCTACACCTTC
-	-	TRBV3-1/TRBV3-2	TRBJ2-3	CASSRGSQTDTQYF	TGTGCCAGCAGCAGGGGGAGTCAAACAGATACGCAGTATTTT
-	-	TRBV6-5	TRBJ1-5	CASTRERSNQPQHF	TGTGCCAGCACCAGGGAACGGAGCAATCAGCCCCAGCATTTT
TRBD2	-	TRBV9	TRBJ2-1	CASSVGLAGNNEQFF	TGTGCCAGCAGCGTAGGACTAGCGGGGAACAATGAGCAGTTCTTC
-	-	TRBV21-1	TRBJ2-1	CASSKGLAEPTHEQFF	TGTGCCAGCAGCAAAGGGCTAGCGGAGCCTACACATGAGCAGTTCTTC
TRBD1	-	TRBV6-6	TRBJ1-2	CASNGDRVDGYTF	TGTGCCAGCAACGGGGACAGGGTAGATGGCTACACCTTC
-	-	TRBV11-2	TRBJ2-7	CASSLGFEAYEQYF	TGTGCCAGCAGCTTAGGGTTCGAGGCCTACGAGCAGTACTTC
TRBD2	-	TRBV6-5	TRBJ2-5	CASSPGTSVETQYF	TGTGCCAGCAGTCCCGGGACTAGTGTGGAGACCCAGTACTTC
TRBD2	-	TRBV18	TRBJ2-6	CASSPPRAGAGANVLTF	TGTGCCAGCTCACCACCCCGAGCGGGGGCCGGGGCCAACGTCCTGACTTTC
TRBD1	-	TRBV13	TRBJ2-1	CASSSRTGGGEQFF	TGTGCCAGCAGCTCCCGGACAGGGGGCGGTGAGCAGTTCTTC
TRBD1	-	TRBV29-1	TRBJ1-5	CSARDSRNQPQHF	TGCAGCGCCAGGGACAGTCGAAATCAGCCCCAGCATTTT
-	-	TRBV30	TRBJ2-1	CAWRPGGDEQFF	TGTGCCTGGAGGCCCGGAGGAGATGAGCAGTTCTTC
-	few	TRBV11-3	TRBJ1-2	CASSYRARGYTF	TGTGCCAGCAGCTACAGGGCGCGTGGCTACACCTTC
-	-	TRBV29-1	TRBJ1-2	CSVGGQTNYGYTF	TGCAGCGTTGGAGGGCAGACCAACTATGGCTACACCTTC
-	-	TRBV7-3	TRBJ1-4	CASSLGGGSREKLFF	TGTGCCAGCAGCTTAGGCGGGGGCTCGAGGGAAAAACTGTTTTTT
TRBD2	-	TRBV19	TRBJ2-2	CASDSGSWTGELFF	TGTGCCAGTGACAGCGGGAGCTGGACCGGGGAGCTGTTTTTT
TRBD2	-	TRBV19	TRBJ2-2	CASRIGLAGWGGELFF	TGTGCCAGTAGAATTGGACTAGCGGGATGGGGCGGGGAGCTGTTTTTT
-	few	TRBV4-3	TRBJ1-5	CASSQEMQAGQPQHF	TGCGCCAGCAGCCAAGAGATGCAGGCGGGGCAGCCCCAGCATTTT
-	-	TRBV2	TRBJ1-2	CASSETPEYGYTF	TGTGCCAGCAGTGAAACCCCAGAATATGGCTACACCTTC
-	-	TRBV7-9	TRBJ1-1	CASSVRQLEAFF	TGTGCCAGCAGCGTAAGACAGCTGGAAGCTTTCTTT
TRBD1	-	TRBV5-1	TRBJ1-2	CASSPGQGAGYTF	TGCGCCAGCAGCCCGGGACAGGGGGCTGGCTACACCTTC
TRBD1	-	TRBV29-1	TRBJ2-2	CSVSPGTGQRELFF	TGCAGCGTTTCACCGGGGACAGGCCAAAGGGAGCTGTTTTTT
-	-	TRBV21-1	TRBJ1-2	CASSSHENGTGSGYTF	TGTGCCAGCAGCAGCCACGAGAACGGGACAGGATCTGGCTACACCTTC
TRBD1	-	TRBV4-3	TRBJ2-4	CASSQGIQGHKNIQYF	TGCGCCAGCAGCCAGGGGATACAGGGGCACAAAAACATTCAGTACTTC
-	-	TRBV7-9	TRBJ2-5	CATDASQGTQYF	TGTGCCACCGACGCCTCTCAGGGGACCCAGTACTTC
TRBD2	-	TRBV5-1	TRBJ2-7	CASSLGAGGQYEQYF	TGCGCCAGCAGCTTGGGTGCGGGGGGGCAATACGAGCAGTACTTC
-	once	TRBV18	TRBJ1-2	CASSPDGGYGYTF	TGTGCCAGCTCCCCGGACGGGGGCTATGGCTACACCTTC
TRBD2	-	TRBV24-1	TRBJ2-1	CATSDGGLAGRSEQFF	TGTGCCACCAGTGATGGGGGACTAGCGGGTCGGTCAGAGCAGTTCTTC
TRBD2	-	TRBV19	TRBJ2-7	CASSLRTSGEQYF	TGTGCCAGTAGTCTACGGACTAGCGGCGAGCAGTACTTC
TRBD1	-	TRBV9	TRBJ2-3	CASSVGGQGVSTDTQYF	TGTGCCAGCAGCGTAGGAGGGCAGGGGGTTAGCACAGATACGCAGTATTTT
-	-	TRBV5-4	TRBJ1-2	CASSFVREEGNTF	TGTGCCAGCAGCTTTGTCAGGGAGGAGGGCAACACCTTC
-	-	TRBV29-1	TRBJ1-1	CSVEGVKGDTEAFF	TGCAGCGTTGAAGGGGTTAAGGGGGACACTGAAGCTTTCTTT
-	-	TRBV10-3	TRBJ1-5	CAISAGASNQPQHF	TGTGCCATCAGTGCAGGGGCTAGCAATCAGCCCCAGCATTTT
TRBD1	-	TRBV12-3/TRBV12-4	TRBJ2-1	CASRAGGRDEQFF	TGTGCCAGCAGGGCAGGGGGCCGAGATGAGCAGTTCTTC
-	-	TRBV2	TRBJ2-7	CASSVDRRGAYEQYF	TGTGCCAGCAGTGTCGATCGCAGGGGGGCCTACGAGCAGTACTTC
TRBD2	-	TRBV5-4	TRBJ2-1	CASGLGTSVEGEQFF	TGTGCCAGCGGTCTCGGGACTAGCGTAGAGGGTGAGCAGTTCTTC
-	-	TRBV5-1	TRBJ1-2	CASSLGGDGYTF	TGCGCCAGCAGCTTGGGCGGGGATGGCTACACCTTC
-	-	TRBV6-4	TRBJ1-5	CASSDSGDNQPQHF	TGTGCCAGCAGTGACTCGGGAGATAATCAGCCCCAGCATTTT
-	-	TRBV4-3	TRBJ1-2	CASSQTGTANYGYTF	TGCGCCAGCAGCCAGACAGGCACCGCTAACTATGGCTACACCTTC
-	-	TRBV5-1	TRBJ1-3	CASSLSGLGGKTGNTIYF	TGCGCCAGCAGCTTGTCGGGACTAGGAGGGAAGACTGGAAACACCATATATTTT
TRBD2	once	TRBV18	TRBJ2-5	CASSPHSSGSRETQYF	TGTGCCAGCTCACCACACTCTAGCGGGAGTCGGGAGACCCAGTACTTC
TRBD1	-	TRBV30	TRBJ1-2	CAWSSTDRAIYGYTF	TGTGCCTGGAGTAGTACGGACAGGGCGATCTATGGCTACACCTTC
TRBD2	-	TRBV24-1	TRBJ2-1	CATSDPKRGAYNEQFF	TGTGCCACCAGTGATCCGAAGCGGGGGGCGTACAATGAGCAGTTCTTC
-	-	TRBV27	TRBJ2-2	CASSLLGGDTGELFF	TGTGCCAGCAGTTTATTGGGGGGTGACACCGGGGAGCTGTTTTTT
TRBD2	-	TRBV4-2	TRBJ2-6	CASSQDGVAGGQGANVLTF	TGTGCCAGCAGCCAAGATGGAGTAGCGGGGGGGCAAGGGGCCAACGTCCTGACTTTC